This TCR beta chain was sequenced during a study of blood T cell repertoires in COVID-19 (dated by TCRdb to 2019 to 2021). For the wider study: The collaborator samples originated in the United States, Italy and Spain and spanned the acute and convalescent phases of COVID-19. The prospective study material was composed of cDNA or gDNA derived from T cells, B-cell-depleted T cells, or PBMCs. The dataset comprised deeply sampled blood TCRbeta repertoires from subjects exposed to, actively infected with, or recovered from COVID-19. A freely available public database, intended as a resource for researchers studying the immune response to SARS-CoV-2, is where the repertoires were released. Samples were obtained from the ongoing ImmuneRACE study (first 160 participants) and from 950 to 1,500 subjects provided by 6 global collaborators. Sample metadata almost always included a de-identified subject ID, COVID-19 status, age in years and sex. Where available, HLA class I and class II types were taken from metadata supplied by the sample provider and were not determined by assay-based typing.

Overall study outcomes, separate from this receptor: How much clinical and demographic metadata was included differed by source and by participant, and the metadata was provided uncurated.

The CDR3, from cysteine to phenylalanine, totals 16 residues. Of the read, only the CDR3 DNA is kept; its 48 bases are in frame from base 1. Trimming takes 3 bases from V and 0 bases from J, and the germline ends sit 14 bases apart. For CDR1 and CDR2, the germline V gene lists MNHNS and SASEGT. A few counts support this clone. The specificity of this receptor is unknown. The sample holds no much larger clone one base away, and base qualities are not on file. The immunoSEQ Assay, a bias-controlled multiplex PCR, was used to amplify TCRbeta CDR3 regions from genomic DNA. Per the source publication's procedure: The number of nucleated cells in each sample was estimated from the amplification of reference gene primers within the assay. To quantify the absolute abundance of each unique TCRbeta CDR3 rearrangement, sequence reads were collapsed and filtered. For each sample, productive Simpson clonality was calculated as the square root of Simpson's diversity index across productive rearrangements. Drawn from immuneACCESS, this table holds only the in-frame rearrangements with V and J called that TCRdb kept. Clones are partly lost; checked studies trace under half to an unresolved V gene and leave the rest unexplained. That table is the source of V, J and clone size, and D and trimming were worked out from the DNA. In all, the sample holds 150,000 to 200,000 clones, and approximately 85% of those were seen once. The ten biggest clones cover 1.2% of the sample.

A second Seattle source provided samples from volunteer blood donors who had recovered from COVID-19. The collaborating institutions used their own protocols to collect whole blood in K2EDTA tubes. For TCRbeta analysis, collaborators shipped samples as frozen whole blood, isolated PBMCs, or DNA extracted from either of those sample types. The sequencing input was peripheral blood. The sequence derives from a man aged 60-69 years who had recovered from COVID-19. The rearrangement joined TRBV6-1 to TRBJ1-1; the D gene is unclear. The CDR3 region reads CASSDRFRFMNTEAFF. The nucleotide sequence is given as TGTGCCAGCAGTGATCGGTTTCGGTTCATGAACACTGAAGCTTTCTTT.